The sequence of this T cell receptor beta chain was determined in a study of CD8 T cells in ankylosing spondylitis. Study-level findings and limits: Typical of ankylosing spondylitis blood, it appeared, was a TCR beta motif of under 10 highly homologous variants. Disease-linked clones proved CD8+ and comparatively uncommon in peripheral blood. Researchers reportedly found disease-linked clones significantly enriched in matched ankylosing spondylitis synovial fluid.

Notes on this clonotype: Its antigen is currently unknown.

A quantitative 5'-RACE method, one with molecular barcodes, was used to make TCR beta libraries. One entry per CDR3 protein, called by TCRdb with MiXCR from the 5' RACE reads. The table has around 120,000 distinct CDR3 sequences, 12% to 15% seen once. Germline V CDR1 and CDR2: DFQATT, SNEGSKA (reference sequence). CDR3 length: 14 amino acids. Trimming removed 7 bases from V and 4 bases from J; junction bases left unmatched: 8. The sequenced material came from blood, either unsorted or a sorted T cell fraction (not recorded which). The clonotype originates from a female donor with ankylosing spondylitis or in good health (not recorded which). The chain carries TRBV20-1 and TRBJ2-4, with TRBD1 matching 9 bases. The CDR3 protein is CSVTTGQGKNIQYF. CDR3 DNA sequence: TGCAGTGTTACCACGGGACAGGGAAAAAACATTCAGTACTTC.